Reported below is one TCR beta chain. The target antigen is unknown. Trimming took 0 bases from V and 4 from J; bases not matched to a gene: 14. There are 18 residues in the CDR3. CDR1 and CDR2 from the germline V gene are MGHRA and YSYEKL. Among the roughly 120 subjects of the validation cohort, separate from the roughly 670-subject first cohort, were the donors. These data come from a study of cytomegalovirus exposure and HLA in healthy donors. Study results and limitations: A few CMV-associated chains were confirmed in vitro to be specific for CMV antigens. Subsequent analysis revealed that first-cohort TCR clusters tended to co-occur in the roughly 120 validation repertoires.

TCRdb keeps only in-frame clones here, not all; method: immunoSEQ multiplex PCR. Among about 310,000 clones listed, approximately 91% were seen once. The receptor was derived from a man younger than 45 in good health and CMV-seronegative. The chain carries TRBV4-1 and TRBJ2-7, with 8 bases aligning to TRBD1. What was sequenced was PBMCs. In DNA, the CDR3 is TGCGCCAGCAGCCAAGACGCAATACGGACAGGGCCTCTGTACGAGCAGTACTTC. Translated: CASSQDAIRTGPLYEQYF.